The T cell receptor (beta chain) described here comes from a study of blood T cell repertoires in COVID-19. Whole-study context: Both acute and convalescent COVID-19 samples were obtained from the United States, Italy and Spain. Sources were T cells, B-cell-depleted T cells, or PBMCs; the material itself was cDNA or gDNA.

As processed by the authors: Amplification with reference gene primers provided the estimates of nucleated cell counts. Libraries were prepared by immunoSEQ multiplex PCR; TCRdb keeps only in-frame clonotypes and omits some of them. The DNA was the basis for D and trimming; V, J and clone size are from that table. This sample carries 160,000 or so clones, 89% of them seen once, and the ten largest clones take around 2.9%. Germline lookup yields CDR1 SGHAT and CDR2 FQNNGV. The CDR3 runs 14 residues. Trimming took 6 bases from V and 4 from J, leaving 16 bases between them. The TCR originated in a man in his 60s with acute or convalescent COVID-19. The sequenced sample was peripheral blood. The J gene is TRBJ2-7, the V gene TRBV11-2; perhaps TRBD1 as D (5 bases). This CDR3 is CASSLQEGVYEQYF. The CDR3 region has the DNA TGTGCCAGCAGTCTCCAAGAAGGGGTGTACGAGCAGTACTTC.